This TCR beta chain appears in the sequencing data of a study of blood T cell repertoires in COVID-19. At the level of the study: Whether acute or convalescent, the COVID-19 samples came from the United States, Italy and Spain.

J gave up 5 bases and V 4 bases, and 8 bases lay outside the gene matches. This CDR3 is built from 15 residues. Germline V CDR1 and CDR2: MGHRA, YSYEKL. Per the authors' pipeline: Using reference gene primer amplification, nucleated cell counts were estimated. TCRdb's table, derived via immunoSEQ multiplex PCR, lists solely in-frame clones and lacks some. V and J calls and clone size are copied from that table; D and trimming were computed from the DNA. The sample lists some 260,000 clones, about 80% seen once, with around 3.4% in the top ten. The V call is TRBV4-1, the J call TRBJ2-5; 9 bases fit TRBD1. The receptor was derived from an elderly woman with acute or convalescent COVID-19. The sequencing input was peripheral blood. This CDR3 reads CASSPLTGGRETQYF. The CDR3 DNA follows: TGCGCCAGCAGCCCTCTGACAGGGGGGCGGGAGACCCAGTACTTC.